The 30 T cell receptor beta chains listed next were all sequenced from one sample in a study of technical replicates of blood from a few donors. Sequenced by immunoSEQ multiplex PCR; TCRdb stores in-frame clones only, minus some. The table includes some 71,000 clones, approximately 97% detected once. The sample was T cells isolated from PBMCs. Receptors originate from a human donor in good health.

This chain uses TRBV5-1 with TRBJ2-7; 8 positions agree with TRBD2. Germline trimming cut 0 bases from V and 7 bases from J; bases unmatched to any gene: 9. Germline loops: CDR1 SGHRS, CDR2 YFSETQ. This CDR3 is built from 15 residues. The CDR3 protein is CASSLAPAGAWEQYF. As DNA, the CDR3 is TGCGCCAGCAGCTTGGCCCCAGCGGGAGCTTGGGAGCAGTACTTC.

The J gene is TRBJ1-5, the V gene TRBV15; 7 bases line up with TRBD1. Germline trimming cut 8 bases from V and 4 bases from J; bases unmatched to any gene: 5. Germline V lookup: CDR1 LNHNV, CDR2 YYDKDF (reference sequence). CDR3 length: 13 residues. CDR3: CATRDRLNQPQHF. The CDR3 coding sequence is TGTGCCACCCGGGACAGACTAAATCAGCCCCAGCATTTT.

The chain uses TRBV30 and TRBJ1-1; possibly TRBD1 for D (5 bases). Germline values: CDR1 GTSNPN, CDR2 SVGIG (reference sequence). Trimming shortened V by 0 bases and J by 1 base, and 9 bases separated the two germline ends. This CDR3 is built from 14 residues. The CDR3 region is CAWSVGAGNTEAFF. The CDR3 nucleotides read TGTGCCTGGAGTGTTGGGGCAGGGAACACTGAAGCTTTCTTT.

The chain uses TRBV14 and TRBJ1-2; maybe TRBD1 (5 bases). V was cut by 1 base and J by 5 bases, with 14 bases left in between. Germline-derived CDR1 and CDR2 are SGHDN and FVKESK. The CDR3 is made up of 15 amino acids. The CDR3 loop is CASSQVTGEVYGYTF. In DNA form, the CDR3 reads TGTGCCAGCAGCCAAGTTACGGGGGAGGTGTATGGCTACACCTTC.

This chain joins TRBV2 and TRBJ2-7; TRBD2 matches at 8 bases. V gave up 7 bases and J gave up 6 bases; unmatched junction bases: 5. Looked up from germline, CDR1 is SNHLY and CDR2 is FYNNEI. This CDR3 spans 12 amino acids. Here the CDR3 DNA reads TGTGCCAGCAAACTAGCGGTGGCCGAGCAGTACTTC. It translates to CASKLAVAEQYF.

The chain recombines TRBV7-9 with TRBJ1-5; D perhaps matches TRBD1 (6 bases). The CDR3 is 15 amino acids. The V end was cut by 6 bases, the J end by 3 bases, with 15 bases between. Germline V lookup: CDR1 SEHNR, CDR2 FQNEAQ (reference sequence). CDR3 in DNA: TGTGCCAGCAGTTATGCCGGGACACACAATCAGCCCCAGCATTTT. Encoded protein: CASSYAGTHNQPQHF.

J is TRBJ1-2 and V is TRBV28, with 8 nucleotides matching TRBD1. Germline trimming cut 4 bases from V and 8 bases from J; bases unmatched to any gene: 6. Germline CDR1 reads MDHEN; CDR2 reads SYDVKM. The CDR3 loop spans 13 amino acids. CDR3 in DNA: TGTGCCAGCAGTTCGGTTACAGGGGGAGGCTACACCTTC. Residues: CASSSVTGGGYTF.

The rearrangement uses TRBV6-5 and TRBJ1-2; the D is unclear. CDR1 MNHEY and CDR2 SVGAGI come from the germline V gene. There are 12 residues in the CDR3. The V gene lost 4 bases and the J gene lost 8 bases, with 11 bases spanning the gap. This CDR3 reads CASSSPPGGYTF. The CDR3 bases are TGTGCCAGCAGTTCCCCCCCGGGAGGCTACACCTTC.

The V and J genes are TRBV28 and TRBJ1-4; D possibly corresponds to TRBD1 (6 bases). The germline V and J ends were trimmed by 3 bases and 4 bases, with 15 bases remaining between them. The CDR3 has 16 residues. In germline, CDR1 is MDHEN, CDR2 SYDVKM. DNA of the CDR3: TGTGCCAGCAGTTTTTCCCTGGACAGTTATAATGAAAAACTGTTTTTT. It is translated as CASSFSLDSYNEKLFF.

This chain joins TRBV5-1 and TRBJ2-1, with D possibly being TRBD1 (6 bases). CDR1 SGHRS and CDR2 YFSETQ come from the germline V gene. V was shortened by 7 bases and J by 6 bases, with 11 bases between the two germline ends. The CDR3 sequence is 12 residues long. The chain's CDR3 is CASFTGRNEQFF. The CDR3 region has the DNA TGCGCCAGCTTTACAGGGCGCAATGAGCAGTTCTTC.

V usage is TRBV7-3 and J usage is TRBJ2-7; TRBD1 matches at 9 bases. Trimming took 5 bases from V and 1 from J; bases not matched to a gene: 3. There are 14 residues in the CDR3. Germline V lookup: CDR1 SGHTA, CDR2 FQGTGA. The CDR3 sequence: CASSPGTGSYEQYF. The CDR3 nucleotides read TGTGCCAGCAGCCCCGGGACAGGGTCCTACGAGCAGTACTTC.

The CDR3 is CASSLVEGGELFF. CDR3 coding DNA: TGCGCCAGCAGCTTGGTGGAGGGTGGGGAGCTGTTTTTT. The chain combines TRBV5-1 with TRBJ2-2; tentatively, D is TRBD2 (6 bases). The CDR3 runs 13 residues. V lost 0 bases, J lost 8 bases, and 8 bases lay in between. Germline CDR1 is SGHRS and CDR2 is YFSETQ.

Details on this clone: Other DNA sequences in the sample encode the same CDR3. The V call is TRBV20-1, the J call TRBJ2-3; possible D gene TRBD1, 5 bases. The V and J ends lost 6 bases and 5 bases respectively, with 9 bases between them. The germline gives CDR1 DFQATT, CDR2 SNEGSKA (reference sequence). This CDR3 spans 11 amino acids. DNA of the CDR3: TGCAGTGCGCGTAGGGGAGATACGCAGTATTTT. It translates to CSARRGDTQYF.

With regard to this clone: The junction shows a germline mismatch at one end, possibly a read error. The rearrangement uses TRBV10-1 and TRBJ2-7; D call uncertain. Per the germline V gene, CDR1 is WNHNN and CDR2 is SYGVQD (reference sequence). The CDR3 is made up of 9 amino acids. CDR3 DNA sequence: TGCGCCAGGAGACTCAAACCCCACTTC. Residues: CARRLKPHF.

This clone appeared a single time. The rearrangement uses TRBV18 and TRBJ1-1; no definite D call. The V end was cut by 4 bases, the J end by 5 bases, with 8 bases between. Germline V gives CDR1 KGHSH, CDR2 LQKENI. The CDR3 runs to 12 residues. The CDR3 DNA is TGTGCCAGCTCACGGCGGGAGACTGAAGCTTTCTTT. Translating gives CASSRRETEAFF.

This chain links TRBV28 with TRBJ1-5, with 7 bases identical to TRBD1. The CDR3 is 14 residues long. V was pared by 3 bases and J by 7 bases, with 6 bases of the junction left unmatched. The germline V gene encodes CDR1 MDHEN and CDR2 SYDVKM. CDR3 nucleotides: TGTGCCAGCAGTTTTGAAACAGGGGTACAGCCCCAGCATTTT. Translating gives CASSFETGVQPQHF.

The chain joins TRBV2 to TRBJ1-1; D ambiguous. V lost 6 bases and J 4 bases, leaving 9 bases between the germline ends. The CDR3 has 12 amino acids. Looked up from germline, CDR1 is SNHLY and CDR2 is FYNNEI. CDR3 protein: CASRAKVTEAFF. The DNA of the CDR3 is TGTGCCAGCAGAGCCAAAGTCACTGAAGCTTTCTTT.

The rearrangement joins TRBV6-5 to TRBJ2-2; 10 nucleotides line up with TRBD1. The CDR3 has 16 residues. V dropped 4 bases and J dropped 6; count of bases not matched to a gene: 8. CDR1 and CDR2 from the germline V gene are MNHEY and SVGAGI. CDR3 sequence: CASSLVGQGRAGELFF. Here the CDR3 DNA reads TGTGCCAGCAGTTTGGTGGGACAGGGGAGGGCCGGGGAGCTGTTTTTT.

V is TRBV11-3 and J is TRBJ2-3; 10 positions match TRBD2. CDR3 length: 17 residues. CDR1 is SGHNT, CDR2 YENEEA, per germline. V trimming: 0 bases; J trimming: 5 bases; junction bases outside the gene matches: 8. DNA of the CDR3: TGTGCCAGCAGCTTAGATCTGCTAGCGGGAGAGGTAGATACGCAGTATTTT. Its translation is CASSLDLLAGEVDTQYF.

The CDR3 region has the DNA TGTGCCAGCAGCTCTAGCGGGAGCAGGTACGAGCAGTACTTC. It specifies CASSSSGSRYEQYF. The rearrangement links TRBV11-2 to TRBJ2-7; 10 bases map to TRBD2. V shed 4 bases and J 4 bases; nucleotides not matched to a gene: 4. The germline gives CDR1 SGHAT, CDR2 FQNNGV. This CDR3 has 14 amino acids.

V gene TRBV7-9 combines with J gene TRBJ1-1; D not certain. CDR1 SEHNR and CDR2 FQNEAQ come from the germline V gene (reference sequence). CDR3 size: 13 residues. Trimming stripped 7 bases from V and 6 bases from J, with 15 bases between. CDR3 region: CASTSTSGAEAFF. CDR3 DNA: TGTGCCAGCACTTCAACCAGCGGCGCTGAAGCTTTCTTT.

The chain uses TRBV27 and TRBJ1-1, with 8 bases identical to TRBD1. Trimming removed 5 bases from V and 0 bases from J; junction bases left unmatched: 5. This CDR3 has 15 amino acids. Germline-derived CDR1 and CDR2 are MNHEY and SMNVEV (reference sequence). The CDR3 coding sequence is TGTGCCAGCAGTCTTACAGGGGGGTTGAACACTGAAGCTTTCTTT. As protein: CASSLTGGLNTEAFF.

As for this clone: The sample carries other DNA sequences with the same CDR3. The chain carries TRBV20-1 and TRBJ2-7; D gene ambiguous. This CDR3 contains 11 residues. Germline loops: CDR1 DFQATT, CDR2 SNEGSKA (reference sequence). V was shortened by 0 bases and J by 4 bases, with 4 bases between the two germline ends. The CDR3 nucleotides are TGCAGTGCTAGAGACAGTTACGAGCAGTACTTC. Translating gives CSARDSYEQYF.

The genes are TRBV4-1 and TRBJ2-2, with TRBD2 matching 8 bases. The V gene end was trimmed by 2 bases and the J gene end by 1 base; junction bases not matched to a gene: 3. This CDR3 contains 16 residues. The V gene's germline CDR1 is MGHRA and CDR2 YSYEKL. The CDR3 loop is CASSQRGLENTGELFF. In nucleotides, the CDR3 is TGCGCCAGCAGCCAAAGGGGACTAGAGAACACCGGGGAGCTGTTTTTT.

This sequence joins TRBV5-4 and TRBJ1-2, with 11 bases fitting TRBD1. CDR1 is SGHNT and CDR2 is YYREEE in the germline V gene (reference sequence). The CDR3 spans 16 residues. The V segment lost 5 bases and the J segment 6 bases; nucleotides outside the gene matches: 12. The CDR3, as DNA: TGTGCCAGCAGTTCAGGACAGGGGGCATGGTCAGATGGCTACACCTTC. Amino acid sequence: CASSSGQGAWSDGYTF.

The chain recombines TRBV7-2 with TRBJ1-5; D gene unclear. Germline values: CDR1 SGHTA, CDR2 FQGNSA. This CDR3 has 14 amino acids. The germline V and J ends were trimmed by 5 bases and 3 bases, with 11 bases remaining between them. CDR3 protein: CASSRAQANQPQHF. CDR3 DNA sequence: TGTGCCAGCAGCCGCGCGCAGGCCAATCAGCCCCAGCATTTT.

V gene TRBV5-1 combines with J gene TRBJ1-2, with D possibly being TRBD1 (5 bases). Looked up from germline, CDR1 is SGHRS and CDR2 is YFSETQ. This CDR3 is 14 amino acids long. Trimming took off 0 bases at V and 6 bases at J, with 12 bases between the two ends. The CDR3 nucleotides read TGCGCCAGCAGCTTGGCCTTGCTGGGGCATGGCTACACCTTC. It codes for CASSLALLGHGYTF.

This chain connects TRBV27 to TRBJ2-7; D is possibly TRBD1 (5 bases). The germline V and J ends were trimmed by 0 bases and 3 bases, with 9 bases remaining between them. CDR1 and CDR2 from the germline V gene are MNHEY and SMNVEV (reference sequence). The CDR3 has 14 residues. This CDR3 reads CASSLSNRNYEQYF. As DNA, the CDR3 is TGTGCCAGCAGTTTATCTAACAGGAACTACGAGCAGTACTTC.

The rearrangement links TRBV4-1 to TRBJ1-5, with 10 bases fitting TRBD1. Trimming removed 0 bases from V and 11 bases from J; junction bases left unmatched: 10. The germline gives CDR1 MGHRA, CDR2 YSYEKL. The CDR3 consists of 16 residues. CDR3 nucleotides: TGCGCCAGCAGCCAAGACTTCGGGACAGGGGTAGTGACCCAGCATTTT. Protein product: CASSQDFGTGVVTQHF.

The rearrangement uses TRBV5-1 and TRBJ2-2, with 8 bases identical to TRBD1. J gave up 7 bases and V 5 bases, and 13 bases lay outside the gene matches. This CDR3 contains 16 residues. The germline V gene encodes CDR1 SGHRS and CDR2 YFSETQ. The CDR3 nucleotides are TGCGCCAGCAGAATCCAACTCGGACAGGGCGTCGGGGAGCTGTTTTTT. Translating gives CASRIQLGQGVGELFF.